These T cell receptor beta chains were read from a single sample in a study of T cell changes during pregnancy in multiple sclerosis. The method was immunoSEQ multiplex PCR; TCRdb's version includes in-frame clones alone and lacks a portion of them. There are 56,000 or so clones in the sample; around 89% occur only once, and approximately 1.8% lies in the top ten. Here the sequenced sample was peripheral blood, taken after pregnancy. The source is a female donor with multiple sclerosis, enrolled in a pregnancy study. Each CDR3 is given with its conserved first and last residue. Fields, in order: D gene, clone size, V gene, J gene, CDR3 length, CDR3 DNA, CDR3 protein. A D gene is named only where the DNA matches it firmly. Clone size is stated in some rows and not others, as once, few, many or a class when expanded.

D: NA
size: once
V: TRBV7-2
J: TRBJ2-4
length: 13
DNA: TGTGCCAGCAGCTTAAGGACAGAAAACATTCAGTACTTC
CDR3: CASSLRTENIQYF

D: TRBD1
size: NA
V: TRBV6-1
J: TRBJ1-6
length: 15
DNA: TGTGCCAGCAGTGCCCAGGGACAGGGGGTACAGGCCCTCCACTTT
CDR3: CASSAQGQGVQALHF

D: NA
size: NA
V: TRBV5-1
J: TRBJ1-1
length: 13
DNA: TGCGCCAGCAGCTATCAGGGCCAGACTGAAGCTTTCTTT
CDR3: CASSYQGQTEAFF

D: NA
size: NA
V: TRBV30
J: TRBJ1-2
length: 12
DNA: TGTGCCTGGAGTCGACAGGACGGTGGCTACACCTTC
CDR3: CAWSRQDGGYTF

D: NA
size: few
V: TRBV19
J: TRBJ2-7
length: 14
DNA: TGTGCCAGTACCCTAACCGGTGGCTCCTACGAGCAGTACTTC
CDR3: CASTLTGGSYEQYF

D: NA
size: NA
V: TRBV5-4
J: TRBJ1-2
length: 15
DNA: TGTGCCAGCAGCCGGGGGGGGAGCAGGGTCTATGGCTACACCTTC
CDR3: CASSRGGSRVYGYTF

D: TRBD2
size: NA
V: TRBV6-5
J: TRBJ2-7
length: 14
DNA: TGTGCCAGCAGTTCAGGGAGGGCGGGCTACGAGCAGTACTTC
CDR3: CASSSGRAGYEQYF

D: NA
size: few
V: TRBV10-2
J: TRBJ1-2
length: 14
DNA: TGCGCCAGCGTACCACAGGGCGGAAACTATGGCTACACCTTC
CDR3: CASVPQGGNYGYTF

D: NA
size: NA
V: TRBV5-1
J: TRBJ2-1
length: 13
DNA: TGCGCCAGCAGCCTGAACAGGTACAATGAGCAGTTCTTC
CDR3: CASSLNRYNEQFF

D: TRBD1
size: NA
V: TRBV7-9
J: TRBJ2-7
length: 12
DNA: TGTGCCAGCAGCCCCACAGGGGCCGAGCAGTACTTC
CDR3: CASSPTGAEQYF

D: TRBD1
size: NA
V: TRBV9
J: TRBJ2-5
length: 14
DNA: TGTGCCAGCAGCTCACGGACAGGGGTAGGGACCCAGTACTTC
CDR3: CASSSRTGVGTQYF

D: NA
size: NA
V: TRBV30
J: TRBJ2-3
length: 13
DNA: TGTGCCTGGAGTGTAGGAGTCACAGATACGCAGTATTTT
CDR3: CAWSVGVTDTQYF

D: TRBD1
size: NA
V: TRBV15
J: TRBJ2-7
length: 15
DNA: TGTGCCACCAGCTCAATGGACCTACAGGGGCCCCCTCAGTACTTC
CDR3: CATSSMDLQGPPQYF

D: TRBD1
size: NA
V: TRBV28
J: TRBJ1-2
length: 16
DNA: TGTGCCAGCAGGCCCCTCGGGACAGGGGTAGACTATGGCTACACCTTC
CDR3: CASRPLGTGVDYGYTF

D: TRBD1
size: few
V: TRBV2
J: TRBJ1-2
length: 14
DNA: TGTGCCAGCCTCCGGGACAGAATTTCCTATGGCTACACCTTC
CDR3: CASLRDRISYGYTF

D: TRBD2
size: NA
V: TRBV5-6
J: TRBJ2-7
length: 17
DNA: TGTGCCAGCAGCTTACGGGGACTAGCGGGGGCCCACTACGAGCAGTACTTC
CDR3: CASSLRGLAGAHYEQYF

D: TRBD1
size: NA
V: TRBV10-3
J: TRBJ1-1
length: 14
DNA: TGTGCCATCAGTGTACAGGGGGTAGACACTGAAGCTTTCTTT
CDR3: CAISVQGVDTEAFF

D: TRBD1
size: few
V: TRBV7-2
J: TRBJ1-6
length: 15
DNA: TGTGCCAGCAGCTTAGAAGGGACAGGGGGCAAGATCCTCCACTTT
CDR3: CASSLEGTGGKILHF

D: TRBD2
size: NA
V: TRBV5-5
J: TRBJ2-7
length: 18
DNA: TGTGCCAGCAGCTTGGGGCCGGGACTAGCGGGGACGTCCTACGAGCAGTACTTC
CDR3: CASSLGPGLAGTSYEQYF

D: NA
size: NA
V: TRBV7-9
J: TRBJ1-1
length: 17
DNA: TGTGCCAGCAGCTCTCTAATTACAGGGTTTATGGGGACTGAAGCTTTCTTT
CDR3: CASSSLITGFMGTEAFF

D: NA
size: NA
V: TRBV6-6
J: TRBJ1-2
length: 14
DNA: TGTGCCAGCAGTCAATCGGGGGGTTACCCTGGCTACACCTTC
CDR3: CASSQSGGYPGYTF

D: NA
size: NA
V: TRBV19
J: TRBJ2-2
length: 15
DNA: TGTGCCAGCACCCCGGACGGCGGGTTTACCGGGGAGCTGTTTTTT
CDR3: CASTPDGGFTGELFF

D: NA
size: once
V: TRBV18
J: TRBJ1-1
length: 15
DNA: TGTGCCAGCTCACCTCTTACAGGATCGAACACTGAAGCTTTCTTT
CDR3: CASSPLTGSNTEAFF

D: TRBD1
size: NA
V: TRBV19
J: TRBJ1-5
length: 14
DNA: TGTGCCAGTAGCAATCAGGGGGCGGTACAGCCCCAGCATTTT
CDR3: CASSNQGAVQPQHF

D: NA
size: NA
V: TRBV6-5
J: TRBJ2-1
length: 14
DNA: TGTGCCAGCAGTTACTCGAGGGTGTGGAGTGAGCAGTTCTTC
CDR3: CASSYSRVWSEQFF

D: NA
size: NA
V: TRBV11-3
J: TRBJ2-2
length: 12
DNA: TGTGCCAGCAGCCGGGAGTCCGGGGAGCTGTTTTTT
CDR3: CASSRESGELFF

D: TRBD1
size: NA
V: TRBV7-2
J: TRBJ2-3
length: 16
DNA: TGTGCCAGCAGGGAACAGGGGCCAGGGTGGGGGGATACGCAGTATTTT
CDR3: CASREQGPGWGDTQYF

D: TRBD1
size: once
V: TRBV6-6
J: TRBJ2-7
length: 15
DNA: TGTGCCAGCAGTCCGCCGGGACAGGGGACCTACGAGCAGTACTTC
CDR3: CASSPPGQGTYEQYF

D: TRBD1
size: NA
V: TRBV28
J: TRBJ2-5
length: 16
DNA: TGTGCCAGCATTAGAGGGACAGGGGGGGGACAAGAGACCCAGTACTTC
CDR3: CASIRGTGGGQETQYF

D: TRBD1
size: NA
V: TRBV9
J: TRBJ1-6
length: 14
DNA: TGTGCCAGCAGCGCGGGACAGGGGTCTTCACCCCTCCACTTT
CDR3: CASSAGQGSSPLHF

D: NA
size: NA
V: TRBV7-3
J: TRBJ1-6
length: 13
DNA: TGTGCCAGCAGCTCCTACAGGGAATCACCCCTCCACTTT
CDR3: CASSSYRESPLHF

D: TRBD1
size: NA
V: TRBV4-3
J: TRBJ2-4
length: 13
DNA: TGCGCCAGCAGCCTCCAGACAGGGGTCATTCAGTACTTC
CDR3: CASSLQTGVIQYF

D: NA
size: once
V: TRBV29-1
J: TRBJ2-6
length: 14
DNA: TGCAGCGTTGAGGTAGGGGCTGGGGCCAACGTCCTGACTTTC
CDR3: CSVEVGAGANVLTF

D: NA
size: NA
V: TRBV10-3
J: TRBJ1-1
length: 12
DNA: TGTGCCATCAGGAGGGCGAACACTGAAGCTTTCTTT
CDR3: CAIRRANTEAFF

D: NA
size: NA
V: TRBV27
J: TRBJ1-6
length: 18
DNA: TGTGCCAGCAGTTTAAGGCCAGGCCAGGGTGGATATAATTCACCCCTCCACTTT
CDR3: CASSLRPGQGGYNSPLHF

D: NA
size: NA
V: TRBV28
J: TRBJ2-2
length: 13
DNA: TGTGCCAGCACCTACCGGAACACCGGGGAGCTGTTTTTT
CDR3: CASTYRNTGELFF

D: TRBD2
size: NA
V: TRBV7-2
J: TRBJ2-5
length: 15
DNA: TGTGCCAGCAGCTTCCAGCGGGGGGGAGGAGAGACCCAGTACTTC
CDR3: CASSFQRGGGETQYF

D: NA
size: NA
V: TRBV6-6
J: TRBJ1-3
length: 13
DNA: TGTGCCAGCATTCCCTATTTGAGAAACACCATATATTTT
CDR3: CASIPYLRNTIYF

D: NA
size: NA
V: TRBV9
J: TRBJ1-6
length: 14
DNA: TGTGCCAGCAGCGTAAACAGGGCAGGTTCACCCCTCCACTTT
CDR3: CASSVNRAGSPLHF

D: TRBD1
size: medium-sized
V: TRBV7-2
J: TRBJ2-2
length: 16
DNA: TGTGCCAGCAGCTTCCCGGGACAGAGGATCCCTGGGGAGCTGTTTTTT
CDR3: CASSFPGQRIPGELFF

D: NA
size: NA
V: TRBV28
J: TRBJ2-3
length: 18
DNA: TGTGCCAGCAGTTATGAGGGGCGATGGGGGGTAAGCACAGATACGCAGTATTTT
CDR3: CASSYEGRWGVSTDTQYF

D: TRBD1
size: NA
V: TRBV9
J: TRBJ2-1
length: 15
DNA: TGTGCCAGCAGCGGGACAGGGGCTCTCCCGCATGAGCAGTTCTTC
CDR3: CASSGTGALPHEQFF

D: NA
size: NA
V: TRBV9
J: TRBJ2-1
length: 15
DNA: TGTGCCAGCAGCGTAGCTGGGGCGGGGTACAATGAGCAGTTCTTC
CDR3: CASSVAGAGYNEQFF

D: NA
size: once
V: TRBV4-3
J: TRBJ1-6
length: 17
DNA: TGCGCCAGCAGCCAAGTCAAGCCCTCAGGGTATAATTCACCCCTCCACTTT
CDR3: CASSQVKPSGYNSPLHF

D: TRBD1
size: once
V: TRBV11-3
J: TRBJ1-3
length: 15
DNA: TGTGCCAGCAGCCGAGACAGGGGGCCTGGAAACACCATATATTTT
CDR3: CASSRDRGPGNTIYF

D: NA
size: NA
V: TRBV19
J: TRBJ2-6
length: 15
DNA: TGTGCCAGTAGTCCTCCCTACTCTGGGGCCAACGTCCTGACTTTC
CDR3: CASSPPYSGANVLTF

D: NA
size: NA
V: TRBV30
J: TRBJ1-3
length: 13
DNA: TGTGCCTGGGCAGGCTACTCTGGAAACACCATATATTTT
CDR3: CAWAGYSGNTIYF

D: NA
size: NA
V: TRBV27
J: TRBJ2-5
length: 14
DNA: TGTGCCAGCAGTTTAAGGAGATTCCGGGAGACCCAGTACTTC
CDR3: CASSLRRFRETQYF

D: TRBD1
size: NA
V: TRBV15
J: TRBJ1-2
length: 14
DNA: TGTGCCACCAGCAGAGAAACAGGGGGCGATGGCTACACCTTC
CDR3: CATSRETGGDGYTF